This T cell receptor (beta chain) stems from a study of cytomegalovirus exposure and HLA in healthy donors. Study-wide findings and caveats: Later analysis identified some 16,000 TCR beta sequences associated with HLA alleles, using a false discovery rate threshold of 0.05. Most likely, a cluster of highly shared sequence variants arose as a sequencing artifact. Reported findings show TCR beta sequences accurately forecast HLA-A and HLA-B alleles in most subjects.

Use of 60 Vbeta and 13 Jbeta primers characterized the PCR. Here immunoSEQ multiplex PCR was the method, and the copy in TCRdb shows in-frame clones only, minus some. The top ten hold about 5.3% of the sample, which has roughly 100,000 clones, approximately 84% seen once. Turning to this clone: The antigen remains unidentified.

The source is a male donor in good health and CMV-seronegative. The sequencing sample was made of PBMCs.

Here the CDR3 DNA reads TGTGCCAGTAGTATAAAGCCTTGGGAGGGCAATCAGCCCCAGCATTTT. The encoded protein is CASSIKPWEGNQPQHF. The J gene is TRBJ1-5, the V gene TRBV19; D gene ambiguous. Germline values: CDR1 LNHDA, CDR2 SQIVND (reference sequence). The CDR3 has 16 amino acids. Between the trimmed V and J ends, which lost 2 bases and 2 bases, there was a span of 13 bases. Based on the CDR3 plus reference TRBV19 and TRBJ1-5, the full variable domain is DGGITQSPKYLFRKEGQNVTLSCEQNLNHDAMYWYRQDPGQGLRLIYYSQIVNDFQKGDIAEGYSVSREKKESFPLTVTSAQKNPTAFYLCASSIKPWEGNQPQHFGDGTRLSIL.